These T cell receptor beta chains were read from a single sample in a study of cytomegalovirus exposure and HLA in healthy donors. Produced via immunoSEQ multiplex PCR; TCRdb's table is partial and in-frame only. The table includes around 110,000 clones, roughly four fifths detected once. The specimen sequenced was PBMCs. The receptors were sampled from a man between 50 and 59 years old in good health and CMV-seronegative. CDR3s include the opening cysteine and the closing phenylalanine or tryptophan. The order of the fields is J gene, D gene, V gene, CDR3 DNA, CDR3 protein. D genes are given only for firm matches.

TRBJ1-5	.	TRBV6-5	TGTGCCAGCAGCCCCTCAGGGAAGGTTGGTCAGCCCCAGCATTTT	CASSPSGKVGQPQHF
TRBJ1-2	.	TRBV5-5	TGTGCCAGCAGCCTGTCGGCGGGGTACTATGGCTACACCTTC	CASSLSAGYYGYTF
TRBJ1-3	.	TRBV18	TGTGCCAGCTCAGAAGGACAGCCGGGCTATGGAAACACCATATATTTT	CASSEGQPGYGNTIYF
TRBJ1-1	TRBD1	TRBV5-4	TGTGCCAGCAGCGCCGGACAGGTCTCTGAAGCTTTCTTT	CASSAGQVSEAFF
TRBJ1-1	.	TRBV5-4	TGTGCCAGCAAAAGGGGGTGGGGGACTGAAGCTTTCTTT	CASKRGWGTEAFF
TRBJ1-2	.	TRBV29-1	TGCAGCGTCCTGGACGGGAATGACTATGGCTACACCTTC	CSVLDGNDYGYTF
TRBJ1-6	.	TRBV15	TGTGCCACCAGCATGGGGGGTTATTCACCCCTCCACTTT	CATSMGGYSPLHF
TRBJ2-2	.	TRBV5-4	TGTGCCAGCAGGCCGGGGAACACCGGGGAGCTGTTTTTT	CASRPGNTGELFF
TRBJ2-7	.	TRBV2	TGTGCCAGCAGTGATTCTCGTCAGGGGGGTTTCTACGAGCAGTACTTC	CASSDSRQGGFYEQYF
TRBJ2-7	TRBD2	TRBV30	TGTGCCTGGAGTGGGGGACTAGCCGGCGAGCAGTACTTC	CAWSGGLAGEQYF